A single sample gave rise to the 29 T cell receptor beta chains below, sequenced in a study of blood T cell repertoires in COVID-19. The table came from immunoSEQ multiplex PCR; TCRdb's copy has only in-frame clones and leaves some out. The sample has about 220,000 clones; roughly four fifths are singletons. Sequenced input: peripheral blood. All receptors derive from a woman aged 70-85 years with COVID-19, enrolled during active disease.

The chain joins TRBV6-5 to TRBJ1-2; TRBD1 matches at 9 bases. Germline CDR1 is MNHEY and CDR2 is SVGAGI. Losses at the gene ends were 5 bases for V and 2 bases for J; bases not matched to a gene: 3. The CDR3 is 14 amino acids. This chain's CDR3 is CASSTGGRNYGYTF. CDR3 DNA: TGTGCCAGCAGTACAGGGGGCCGGAACTATGGCTACACCTTC.

The chain employs TRBV18 and TRBJ2-6; weak D call: TRBD1 (6 bases). Trimming took 2 bases from V and 0 from J, leaving 17 bases between them. In germline, CDR1 is KGHSH, CDR2 LQKENI. This CDR3 is 19 amino acids long. CDR3 sequence reads: CASSPIQGSPTSGANVLTF. Here the CDR3 DNA reads TGTGCCAGCTCACCAATTCAGGGGTCGCCGACCTCTGGGGCCAACGTCCTGACTTTC.

A few counts support this clone. The chain carries TRBV10-2 and TRBJ2-5; the match to TRBD2 covers 11 bases. There are 15 residues in the CDR3. V trimming: 2 bases; J trimming: 6 bases; junction bases outside the gene matches: 5. The V gene's germline CDR1 is WSHSY and CDR2 SAAADI. Here the CDR3 reads CASSETSGSIKTQYF. The CDR3 DNA reads TGCGCCAGCAGTGAGACTAGCGGGAGCATCAAGACCCAGTACTTC.

This clone appeared a few times. The CDR3 sequence: CASSLDRGEAFF. Here the CDR3 DNA reads TGCGCCAGCAGCCTTGACAGGGGAGAAGCTTTCTTT. The rearrangement links TRBV4-3 to TRBJ1-1; 8 bases align to TRBD1. J gave up 8 bases and V 4 bases, and 3 bases lay outside the gene matches. There are 12 residues in the CDR3. Germline V gene data show CDR1 as LGHNA and CDR2 as YSLEER.

V gene TRBV28 combines with J gene TRBJ1-1, with 8 bases matching TRBD1. The CDR3 sequence is 15 residues long. In germline, CDR1 is MDHEN, CDR2 SYDVKM. V was clipped by 2 bases and J by 2 bases; unmatched bases: 4. This chain's CDR3 is CASSLQGAPNTEAFF. The CDR3 DNA sequence: TGTGCCAGCAGTTTACAGGGGGCCCCTAACACTGAAGCTTTCTTT.

The chain joins TRBV6-6 to TRBJ2-3; 10 bases fit TRBD2. Germline V gives CDR1 MNHNY, CDR2 SVGAGI (reference sequence). This CDR3 is 16 amino acids long. The junction had 10 bases not matched to a gene; V was cut back by 7 bases and J by 3 bases. CDR3 region: CASTLGRTSGTDTQYF. Written as DNA, the CDR3 is TGTGCCAGCACCCTCGGTAGGACTAGCGGAACAGATACGCAGTATTTT.

The V gene is TRBV7-2, the J gene TRBJ1-2; TRBD1 aligns across 8 bases. Trimming took 5 bases from V and 4 from J; bases not matched to a gene: 6. The germline V gene encodes CDR1 SGHTA and CDR2 FQGNSA. CDR3 size: 14 residues. CDR3 coding DNA: TGTGCCAGCAGCGCCGGGACAGGCTCCTATGGCTACACCTTC. It yields the protein CASSAGTGSYGYTF.

This chain uses TRBV6-6 with TRBJ1-1, with D perhaps matching TRBD1 (6 bases). Trimming cost V 1 base and J 6 bases, with 12 bases left between them. The CDR3 is 14 amino acids. Germline-derived CDR1 and CDR2 are MNHNY and SVGAGI (reference sequence). Written as DNA, the CDR3 is TGTGCCAGCAGTTACTTGCGGGGGGCCTCTGAAGCTTTCTTT. It codes for CASSYLRGASEAFF.

This chain joins TRBV28 and TRBJ1-5; no definite D call. The germline V gene encodes CDR1 MDHEN and CDR2 SYDVKM. The CDR3 covers 15 residues. V was pared by 10 bases and J by 3 bases, with 19 bases between. The CDR3 nucleotides are TGTGCCACCAATAAATACGGCAGGTTCAATCAGCCCCAGCATTTT. This sequence encodes CATNKYGRFNQPQHF.

The chain carries TRBV30 and TRBJ1-4, with D possibly TRBD1 on 6 matching bases. The CDR3 has 12 amino acids. The germline V and J ends were trimmed by 5 bases and 4 bases, with 8 bases remaining between them. In germline, CDR1 is GTSNPN, CDR2 SVGIG (reference sequence). The CDR3 sequence: CAWGGRNEKLFF. The CDR3, as DNA: TGTGCCTGGGGGGGCCGTAATGAAAAACTGTTTTTT. Full variable domain (rest looked up from reference TRBV30 and TRBJ1-4): SQTIHQWPATLVQPVGSPLSLECTVEGTSNPNLYWYRQAAGRGLQLLFYSVGIGQISSEVPQNLSASRPQDRQFILSSKKLLLSDSGFYLCAWGGRNEKLFFGSGTQLSVL.

In regard to this clone: The junction does not match germline at one end; this may be a read error. This chain connects TRBV5-1 to TRBJ2-5, with D possibly matching TRBD1 (6 bases). CDR3 size: 17 residues. Germline values: CDR1 SGHRS, CDR2 YFSETQ. The CDR3 nucleotides read TGCGCCAGCAGCCCTCGGGGAAGGGGGAATTCTGGAGAGACCCAATACTTC. Its translation is CASSPRGRGNSGETQYF.

CDR3: CSASRGQAGGQETQYF. CDR3 bases: TGCAGTGCTAGTCGTGGACAGGCCGGAGGCCAAGAGACCCAGTACTTC. V and J are TRBV20-1 and TRBJ2-5, with 7 bases lining up with TRBD1. CDR1 DFQATT and CDR2 SNEGSKA come from the germline V gene (reference sequence). The V gene end was trimmed by 3 bases and the J gene end by 1 base; junction bases not matched to a gene: 11. The CDR3 has 16 residues.

The V call is TRBV5-1, the J call TRBJ2-3, with TRBD2 matching over 7 bases. V was clipped by 0 bases and J by 6 bases; unmatched bases: 7. The germline V gene encodes CDR1 SGHRS and CDR2 YFSETQ. CDR3 length: 15 residues. In nucleotides, the CDR3 is TGCGCCAGCAGCTTGGGGGCGGGAGCTGGGGATACGCAGTATTTT. This encodes CASSLGAGAGDTQYF.

J is TRBJ1-2 and V is TRBV27; D unresolved. The CDR3 is 13 residues long. Trimming removed 6 bases from V and 6 bases from J, with 14 bases in between. Germline CDR1 MNHEY, CDR2 SMNVEV (reference sequence). The CDR3 DNA reads as TGTGCCAGCAGGAAGGACCGGGAGAATGGCTACACCTTC. Translation gives CASRKDRENGYTF.

V is TRBV6-5 and J is TRBJ2-5; 11 bases agree with TRBD2. The CDR3 totals 15 residues. Germline CDR1 reads MNHEY; CDR2 reads SVGAGI. The V and J ends lost 5 bases and 2 bases, in that order; junction bases with no gene match: 4. The CDR3 region has the DNA TGTGCCAGCAGTAATCTAGCGGGAGGTCAAGAGACCCAGTACTTC. It encodes CASSNLAGGQETQYF.

The V gene is TRBV6-5, the J gene TRBJ1-1; D is possibly TRBD1 (6 bases). This CDR3 has 14 amino acids. Trimming shortened V by 6 bases and J by 1 base, and 12 bases separated the two germline ends. CDR1 MNHEY and CDR2 SVGAGI come from the germline V gene. Here the CDR3 DNA reads TGTGCCAGCAGATCTCCGGGACAGAACACTGAAGCTTTCTTT. The encoded protein is CASRSPGQNTEAFF.

This sequence joins TRBV18 and TRBJ2-7; a possible D gene is TRBD1 (5 bases). The CDR3 runs 13 residues. Looked up from germline, CDR1 is KGHSH and CDR2 is LQKENI. The V end was cut by 2 bases, the J end by 6 bases, with 11 bases between. The CDR3 DNA reads TGTGCCAGCTCACCAAAGGACACGGCCGAGCAGTACTTC. Translation gives CASSPKDTAEQYF.

The chain joins TRBV4-3 to TRBJ1-1, with D tentatively TRBD1 (5 bases). Germline V lookup: CDR1 LGHNA, CDR2 YSLEER. Trimming shortened V by 0 bases and J by 4 bases, and 9 bases separated the two germline ends. The CDR3 runs to 14 residues. DNA for the CDR3: TGCGCCAGCAGCCAAGACCTTAGGGGCACTGAAGCTTTCTTT. It yields the protein CASSQDLRGTEAFF.

This clone was counted a few times. CDR3 nucleotides: TGTGCCAGCCAGTCGAACACCGGGGAGCTGTTTTTT. This sequence encodes CASQSNTGELFF. The J gene is TRBJ2-2, the V gene TRBV28; D gene unclear. Germline CDR1 reads MDHEN; CDR2 reads SYDVKM. The CDR3 is made up of 12 amino acids. V was clipped by 8 bases and J by 0 bases, with 4 bases between them.

The V and J genes are TRBV6-4 and TRBJ2-1; 7 positions agree with TRBD2. With V trimmed by 3 bases and J by 14 bases, 1 base remained unmatched. There are 10 residues in the CDR3. The germline CDR1 and CDR2 sequences are MRHNA and SNTAGT. The CDR3 spells CASSEGTKFF. The DNA for the CDR3 is TGTGCCAGCAGTGAGGGGACTAAGTTCTTC.

The rearrangement joins TRBV20-1 to TRBJ1-2; D is ambiguous. This CDR3 spans 11 amino acids. Germline V gene data show CDR1 as DFQATT and CDR2 as SNEGSKA (reference sequence). Trimming stripped 7 bases from V and 2 bases from J, with 8 bases between. CDR3: CSVVSNYGYTF. CDR3 coding DNA: TGCAGTGTTGTGAGCAACTATGGCTACACCTTC.

The chain joins TRBV7-6 to TRBJ1-2; D not certain. The length of the CDR3 is 13 residues. Trimming took 5 bases from V and 8 from J, leaving 15 bases between them. The germline gives CDR1 SGHVS, CDR2 FNYEAQ. This chain's CDR3 is CASSPSGRGGYTF. The CDR3 region has the DNA TGTGCCAGCAGCCCAAGCGGACGAGGCGGCTACACCTTC.

The chain combines TRBV18 with TRBJ1-5; the match to TRBD1 covers 10 bases. Germline V CDR1 and CDR2: KGHSH, LQKENI. The CDR3 length is 15 residues. The junction had 4 bases not matched to a gene; V was cut back by 4 bases and J by 4 bases. The CDR3 DNA follows: TGTGCCAGCTCACTCGGGACAGGGGAAAATCAGCCCCAGCATTTT. It codes for CASSLGTGENQPQHF.

V and J are TRBV7-9 and TRBJ1-4; tentative D call: TRBD1 (5 bases). In germline, CDR1 is SEHNR, CDR2 FQNEAQ (reference sequence). This CDR3 is 18 amino acids long. Trimming removed 0 bases from V and 3 bases from J, with 17 bases in between. CDR3 bases: TGTGCCAGCAGCTTAGCGACCGTCGGGGGGTCAGCTAATGAAAAACTGTTTTTT. Its protein is CASSLATVGGSANEKLFF.

The rearrangement uses TRBV2 and TRBJ2-7, with D perhaps TRBD1 (5 bases). The V and J ends lost 6 bases and 6 bases respectively, with 18 bases between them. Germline loops: CDR1 SNHLY, CDR2 FYNNEI. This CDR3 is built from 14 residues. The CDR3 sequence is CASSVLQGVGEQYF. CDR3 DNA sequence: TGTGCCAGCAGCGTCCTGCAGGGTGTCGGCGAGCAGTACTTC. Complete variable domain (other parts from reference TRBV2 and TRBJ2-7): EPEVTQTPSHQVTQMGQEVILRCVPISNHLYFYWYRQILGQKVEFLVSFYNNEISEKSEIFDDQFSVERPDGSNFTLKIRSTKLEDSAMYFCASSVLQGVGEQYFGPGTRLTVT.

The chain carries TRBV9 and TRBJ2-3; TRBD2 agrees at 9 bases. Germline V gene data show CDR1 as SGDLS and CDR2 as YYNGEE. The ends lost 0 bases at V and 4 bases at J; junction bases unmatched: 3. This CDR3 is 15 amino acids long. The CDR3 nucleotides read TGTGCCAGCAGCGTAGTAGCGGGAGAGGCAGATACGCAGTATTTT. Amino acids: CASSVVAGEADTQYF.

V gene TRBV3-1 (or the pseudogene TRBV3-2) combines with J gene TRBJ1-6; D possibly corresponds to TRBD1 (6 bases). The CDR3 extends over 17 amino acids. V gave up 0 bases and J gave up 6 bases, with 15 bases separating them. The germline V gene encodes CDR1 LGHDT and CDR2 YNNKEL (reference sequence). The CDR3 DNA follows: TGTGCCAGCAGCCAAGATAACAAGGGACACGGTAATTCACCCCTCCACTTT. It translates to CASSQDNKGHGNSPLHF.

The chain uses TRBV5-1 and TRBJ1-2, with 9 bases aligning to TRBD1. The germline CDR1 and CDR2 sequences are SGHRS and YFSETQ. The ends lost 0 bases at V and 2 bases at J; junction bases unmatched: 8. CDR3 length: 17 amino acids. The CDR3 here is CASSLAGLQGANYGYTF. As DNA, the CDR3 is TGCGCCAGCAGCTTGGCTGGTTTACAGGGGGCAAACTATGGCTACACCTTC.

This CDR3 reads CASSLKREAQYF. The CDR3 nucleotides are TGTGCCAGCAGCTTAAAACGGGAGGCCCAGTACTTC. This chain uses TRBV11-1 with TRBJ2-5; 7 positions match TRBD2. The CDR3 contains 12 residues. The V segment lost 2 bases and the J segment 9 bases; nucleotides outside the gene matches: 3. From germline, CDR1 is SGHAT and CDR2 FQDESV (reference sequence).